This is a list of T cell receptor beta chains from one sample in a study of neurological immune-mediated disorders. A single record per CDR3 protein comes from TCRdb applying MiXCR to the 5' RACE reads. This repertoire shows about 24,000 distinct CDR3 sequences, around 15% found once; its top ten account for 16%. What was sequenced was PBMCs. The origin of the receptors is a woman aged 35 to 49 with HTLV-1-associated myelopathy (HAM/TSP). CDR3s include the opening cysteine and the closing phenylalanine or tryptophan. Fields, in order: clone size, V gene, J gene, D gene, CDR3 protein, CDR3 DNA. The D gene is left open where the match is weak. Size is stated for part of the rows, as once, few or many counts, or as a class when the clone is expanded.

many	TRBV6-1	TRBJ2-3	TRBD2	CASGVSGGVRTDTQYF	TGTGCCAGCGGGGTTAGTGGGGGGGTCCGCACAGATACGCAGTATTTT
many	TRBV7-3	TRBJ1-1	.	CASSLAGQNTEAFF	TGTGCCAGCAGCTTAGCAGGCCAGAACACTGAAGCTTTCTTT
many	TRBV20-1	TRBJ2-1	TRBD2	CSASPSGGLYNEQFF	TGCAGTGCTAGTCCTAGCGGGGGGCTATACAATGAGCAGTTCTTC
many	TRBV7-2	TRBJ2-1	TRBD2	CASSPTTQGVWGTNYNEQFF	TGTGCCAGCAGCCCCACCACCCAGGGTGTGTGGGGGACTAACTACAATGAGCAGTTCTTC
many	TRBV7-9	TRBJ2-3	TRBD1	CASSRDSYTDTQYF	TGTGCCAGCAGCCGGGACAGTTACACAGATACGCAGTATTTT
many	TRBV20-1	TRBJ1-6	.	CSARWARGSNSPLHF	TGCAGTGCTAGATGGGCCAGGGGCTCTAATTCACCCCTCCACTTT
many	TRBV5-1	TRBJ1-1	.	CASSFAQLNTEAFF	TGCGCCAGCAGCTTCGCACAACTGAACACTGAAGCTTTCTTT
many	TRBV9	TRBJ2-3	.	CASSASLGKDTQYF	TGTGCCAGCAGCGCGAGTCTTGGGAAAGATACGCAGTATTTT
many	TRBV12-3/TRBV12-4	TRBJ1-1	.	CASRYSNTEAFF	TGTGCCAGCAGGTATTCGAACACTGAAGCTTTCTTT
.	TRBV9	TRBJ1-2	.	CASSVAPALNYGYTF	TGTGCCAGCAGCGTAGCTCCTGCGCTGAACTATGGCTACACCTTC
.	TRBV11-1	TRBJ1-1	.	CASSHGLAGNSEAFF	TGTGCCAGCAGCCACGGGTTAGCAGGGAACTCTGAAGCTTTCTTT
many	TRBV10-3	TRBJ2-7	TRBD1	CAINLGTGLGEQYF	TGTGCCATCAATCTGGGGACAGGGCTTGGGGAGCAGTACTTC
.	TRBV2	TRBJ2-3	TRBD2	CASDTASGVADTQYF	TGTGCCAGCGACACGGCTAGCGGGGTTGCAGATACGCAGTATTTT
once	TRBV5-1	TRBJ2-2	TRBD1	CASGPTGGVTGELF	TGCGCCAGCGGGCCAACAGGGGGTGTCACCGGGGAGCTGTTT
many	TRBV18	TRBJ2-7	.	CASSPGEQGSYEQYF	TGTGCCAGCTCACCAGGGGAACAGGGCTCCTACGAGCAGTACTTC
many	TRBV7-2	TRBJ2-3	.	CASSLDGGRADTQYF	TGTGCCAGCAGCTTAGACGGGGGGCGGGCAGATACGCAGTATTTT
many	TRBV7-9	TRBJ2-3	.	CASTDRKTSTDTQYF	TGTGCCAGCACCGATCGAAAAACTAGCACAGATACGCAGTATTTT
.	TRBV19	TRBJ2-7	TRBD2	CATAPGGDYEQYF	TGTGCCACGGCTCCGGGGGGGGATTACGAGCAGTACTTC
many	TRBV7-9	TRBJ2-3	TRBD1	CASSRPGTASTDTQYF	TGTGCCAGCAGCAGACCCGGGACAGCGAGCACAGATACGCAGTATTTT
many	TRBV5-1	TRBJ2-5	.	CASSHGTYQETQYF	TGCGCCAGCAGCCATGGGACATACCAAGAGACCCAGTACTTC
once	TRBV5-1	TRBJ2-3	.	CASSYQGASTDTQYF	TGCGCCAGCAGCTACCAGGGTGCCTCCACAGATACGCAGTATTTT
many	TRBV24-1	TRBJ2-2	.	CATSDFVTGELFF	TGTGCCACCAGTGATTTTGTAACCGGGGAGCTGTTTTTT
many	TRBV20-1	TRBJ2-7	.	CSADGPSSYEQYF	TGCAGTGCTGACGGGCCGAGCTCCTACGAGCAGTACTTC
many	TRBV5-1	TRBJ2-1	TRBD2	CASSFSGGDNEQFF	TGCGCCAGCAGCTTTAGCGGGGGGGACAATGAGCAGTTCTTC
many	TRBV10-3	TRBJ1-5	TRBD1	CAIRGTDNQPQHF	TGTGCCATCAGAGGGACAGACAATCAGCCCCAGCATTTT
many	TRBV5-1	TRBJ2-3	TRBD2	CASSSGTSGGAGTQYF	TGCGCCAGCAGCTCCGGGACTAGCGGGGGGGCCGGTACGCAGTATTTT
.	TRBV10-1	TRBJ1-1	.	CASSVGNGVAEAFF	TGCGCCAGCTCTGTGGGAAATGGGGTCGCTGAAGCTTTCTTT
many	TRBV5-1	TRBJ2-3	TRBD1	CASSRNGQATDTQYF	TGCGCCAGCAGCCGGAACGGACAGGCCACAGATACGCAGTATTTT
many	TRBV5-1	TRBJ1-1	TRBD1	CASSLTGPNTEAFF	TGCGCCAGCTCGCTGACAGGGCCGAACACTGAAGCTTTCTTT
many	TRBV5-1	TRBJ1-1	TRBD1	CASSRTGTKNTEAFF	TGCGCCAGCAGCAGGACAGGGACAAAGAACACTGAAGCTTTCTTT
many	TRBV27	TRBJ2-7	.	CARKSSPGPSYEQYF	TGTGCCAGGAAATCCTCCCCGGGACCGTCCTACGAGCAGTACTTC
many	TRBV7-9	TRBJ1-1	.	CASSLSGGGNTEAFF	TGTGCCAGCAGCTTATCGGGGGGCGGGAACACTGAAGCTTTCTTT
many	TRBV20-1	TRBJ1-5	TRBD1	CSARGDRGNQPQHF	TGCAGTGCTAGAGGTGACAGGGGCAATCAGCCCCAGCATTTT
many	TRBV15	TRBJ2-7	.	CATSRGRTLVAEQYF	TGTGCCACCAGCAGAGGACGGACCCTAGTCGCCGAGCAGTACTTC
many	TRBV20-1	TRBJ2-1	.	CSARAWGGGPTNEQFF	TGCAGTGCTAGAGCCTGGGGGGGGGGGCCTACCAATGAGCAGTTCTTC
many	TRBV5-1	TRBJ2-2	TRBD1	CASRKDRGHTGELFF	TGCGCCAGCAGGAAAGACAGGGGGCACACCGGGGAGCTGTTTTTT
many	TRBV30	TRBJ1-2	.	CAWNTLGGGNGYTF	TGTGCCTGGAATACCCTGGGAGGGGGAAATGGCTACACCTTC